Shown below are 32 T cell receptor beta chains from a single sample sequenced in a study of cytomegalovirus exposure and HLA in healthy donors. The primer mix had 60 Vbeta and 13 Jbeta primers. The data were produced by immunoSEQ multiplex PCR, yet TCRdb's version contains in-frame clones alone and is incomplete. Of around 130,000 clones in the sample, 65% to 80% are singletons; the top ten hold 5.8%. Source material: PBMCs. The receptors come from a man aged 18-30 years in good health and CMV-seropositive.

This clone appeared once. The chain employs TRBV28 and TRBJ1-2; D remains unclear. There are 11 residues in the CDR3. The V gene lost 4 bases and the J gene lost 5 bases, with 5 bases spanning the gap. In germline, CDR1 is MDHEN, CDR2 SYDVKM. CDR3 DNA: TGTGCCAGCAGTTGGCTTTATGGCTACACCTTC. Protein: CASSWLYGYTF.

The CDR3 region is CASSTSGGDSYEQYF. The CDR3 bases are TGTGCCAGTAGCACTAGCGGGGGCGACTCCTACGAGCAGTACTTC. V usage is TRBV19 and J usage is TRBJ2-7, with 11 positions matching TRBD2. V shed 6 bases and J 0 bases; nucleotides not matched to a gene: 4. Germline lookup yields CDR1 LNHDA and CDR2 SQIVND (reference sequence). CDR3 length: 15 amino acids.

The chain combines TRBV27 with TRBJ1-2, with D possibly TRBD1 on 5 matching bases. In germline, CDR1 is MNHEY, CDR2 SMNVEV (reference sequence). The CDR3 length is 15 residues. Trimming cost V 3 bases and J 3 bases, with 14 bases left between them. The CDR3 spells CASSFSHRYHYGYTF. DNA for the CDR3: TGTGCCAGCAGTTTTTCCCACAGGTATCACTATGGCTACACCTTC.

In this sample, this clone turned up a few times. No DNA is shown, since the ends of the CDR3 on it are uncertain; the CDR3 is the one TCRdb lists. CDR3 in amino acids: CASSVLLSNEQFF. The gene calls are TRBV9 and TRBJ2-1; TRBD2 reflects the table's D call only, with no check against the DNA. Germline V gene data show CDR1 as SGDLS and CDR2 as YYNGEE. The CDR3 has 13 residues if both end residues are counted.

In its sample, this clone was seen once. The CDR3 sequence: CASSPLGQGLREQFF. In nucleotides, the CDR3 is TGTGCCAGCAGCCCGTTGGGACAGGGTCTTCGTGAGCAGTTCTTC. The chain recombines TRBV11-2 with TRBJ2-1, with TRBD1 matching 9 bases. This CDR3 is built from 15 residues. J lost 9 bases, V lost 5 bases, and 11 bases had no gene match. CDR1 and CDR2 (germline): SGHAT, FQNNGV.

This chain joins TRBV6-5 and TRBJ2-5, with 8 bases aligning to TRBD1. V lost 7 bases to trimming and J lost 5 bases; unmatched junction nucleotides: 12. The CDR3 is 15 residues long. Germline V gene sequence: CDR1 MNHEY, CDR2 SVGAGI. The CDR3 bases are TGTGCCAGCAACGCGGACAGGGCGGTCGGTGAGACCCAGTACTTC. Protein sequence: CASNADRAVGETQYF.

The DNA for the CDR3 is TGCGCCAGCAGCGACGGGACTTTCAATCAGCCCCAGCATTTT. It encodes CASSDGTFNQPQHF. The V gene is TRBV4-1, the J gene TRBJ1-5; maybe TRBD1 (5 bases). The ends were cut back, 5 bases at V and 3 bases at J, with 11 bases in the middle. This CDR3 has 14 amino acids. Per the germline V gene, CDR1 is MGHRA and CDR2 is YSYEKL.

The CDR3 is CASSLASGSYEQYF. CDR3 bases: TGTGCCAGCAGCTTGGCCTCAGGGTCCTACGAGCAGTACTTC. The genes are TRBV5-6 and TRBJ2-7; TRBD1 is a possible D gene (5 bases). Trimming stripped 0 bases from V and 1 base from J, with 8 bases between. Germline lookup yields CDR1 SGHDT and CDR2 YYEEEE. The CDR3 length is 14 residues.

V is TRBV10-3 and J is TRBJ2-5, with TRBD2 matching 7 bases. The CDR3 loop spans 16 amino acids. With 1 base clipped from V and 1 base from J, the junction kept 6 bases outside the gene matches. CDR1 and CDR2 from the germline V gene are ENHRY and SYGVKD. Here the CDR3 reads CAISELASGVQETQYF. CDR3 nucleotide sequence: TGTGCCATCAGTGAGTTAGCTAGCGGAGTCCAAGAGACCCAGTACTTC.

The chain uses TRBV7-9 and TRBJ2-1, with D perhaps matching TRBD2 (5 bases). This CDR3 spans 16 amino acids. V lost 5 bases to trimming and J lost 1 base, with 15 bases between them. The V gene's germline CDR1 is SEHNR and CDR2 FQNEAQ (reference sequence). The CDR3 sequence: CASSPAEGRSYNEQFF. The CDR3 coding sequence is TGTGCCAGCAGCCCGGCTGAGGGAAGGTCCTACAATGAGCAGTTCTTC.

The count of this clone is one. This chain uses TRBV5-6 with TRBJ1-2; 10 bases line up with TRBD1. The CDR3 contains 14 residues. Trimming at V came to 4 bases and at J to 5 bases, leaving 5 bases not matched to a gene. Germline V lookup: CDR1 SGHDT, CDR2 YYEEEE. CDR3 amino acids: CASSLGGQGYGYTF. The CDR3 DNA reads as TGTGCCAGCAGCCTGGGGGGACAGGGGTATGGCTACACCTTC.

The rearrangement uses TRBV5-6 and TRBJ1-2; TRBD1 might be the D (5 bases). This CDR3 has 15 amino acids. The germline gives CDR1 SGHDT, CDR2 YYEEEE. Between the trimmed V and J ends, which lost 4 bases and 4 bases, there was a span of 17 bases. The CDR3 DNA follows: TGTGCCAGCAGCCACCGATCCCAGGGCGGCTATGGCTACACCTTC. Translation gives CASSHRSQGGYGYTF.

V and J are TRBV27 and TRBJ2-1, with D possibly TRBD2 on 5 matching bases. Trimming took 6 bases from V and 0 from J, leaving 9 bases between them. Germline CDR1 and CDR2: MNHEY and SMNVEV (reference sequence). CDR3 length: 14 amino acids. DNA for the CDR3: TGTGCCAGCAGCCTAGCAGCCTCCTACAATGAGCAGTTCTTC. It yields the protein CASSLAASYNEQFF.

The chain joins TRBV9 to TRBJ1-2; D is unresolved. Germline values: CDR1 SGDLS, CDR2 YYNGEE. V was trimmed by 2 bases and J by 3 bases, leaving 20 bases between them. This CDR3 is built from 17 residues. The CDR3 sequence is CASSVGTRPQYDYGYTF. The CDR3 nucleotides are TGTGCCAGCAGCGTTGGCACCAGACCACAGTACGACTATGGCTACACCTTC.

The rearrangement links TRBV19 to TRBJ1-1; D ambiguous. Germline assignment: CDR1 LNHDA and CDR2 SQIVND (reference sequence). The CDR3 has 16 residues. Trimming took 3 bases from V and 1 from J, leaving 15 bases between them. The DNA for the CDR3 is TGTGCCAGTAGTATCGGGGTGGCCTCTCGGAACACTGAAGCTTTCTTT. Its translation: CASSIGVASRNTEAFF.

The rearrangement uses TRBV7-9 and TRBJ2-1; D is uncertain. Trimming took off 8 bases at V and 1 base at J, with 12 bases between the two ends. CDR1 SEHNR and CDR2 FQNEAQ come from the germline V gene (reference sequence). The CDR3 is made up of 14 amino acids. CDR3 protein: CASRTGSSYNEQFF. The CDR3 nucleotides are TGTGCCAGCCGAACGGGTTCATCCTACAATGAGCAGTTCTTC.

The chain couples TRBV6-5 to TRBJ2-1; 8 bases are a match to TRBD2. Per the germline V gene, CDR1 is MNHEY and CDR2 is SVGAGI. This CDR3 is built from 15 residues. J gave up 0 bases and V 7 bases, and 5 bases lay outside the gene matches. The CDR3 nucleotides are TGTGCCAGCAAAACTAGCGGAGTCTCCTACAATGAGCAGTTCTTC. Its translation: CASKTSGVSYNEQFF.

The chain joins TRBV5-6 to TRBJ1-2; D remains ambiguous. The germline V gene has CDR1 SGHDT and CDR2 YYEEEE. The ends were cut back, 1 base at V and 4 bases at J, with 14 bases in the middle. The length of the CDR3 is 15 residues. The CDR3 reads CASSLRGQMLYGYTF. Here the CDR3 DNA reads TGTGCCAGCAGCTTGAGAGGTCAGATGCTCTATGGCTACACCTTC. The complete variable domain, with remaining parts taken from reference TRBV5-6 and TRBJ1-2, reads DAGVTQSPTHLIKTRGQQVTLRCSPKSGHDTVSWYQQALGQGPQFIFQYYEEEERQRGNFPDRFSGHQFPNYSSELNVNALLLGDSALYLCASSLRGQMLYGYTFGSGTRLTVV.

This clone showed up just once. The rearrangement uses TRBV28 and TRBJ2-2, with D tentatively TRBD2 (6 bases). Germline CDR1 MDHEN, CDR2 SYDVKM. V shed 5 bases and J shed 3 bases, with 16 bases lying between them. There are 16 residues in the CDR3. CDR3 DNA sequence: TGTGCCAGCAGTCAACCGGGACTGACCGACACCGGGGAGCTGTTTTTT. Translating gives CASSQPGLTDTGELFF.

The chain couples TRBV6-1 to TRBJ1-1; D might be TRBD1 (6 bases). Germline V gene data show CDR1 as MNHNS and CDR2 as SASEGT. This CDR3 region has 13 residues. Trimming removed 6 bases from V and 1 base from J, with 9 bases in between. CDR3 sequence: CASSEGENTEAFF. The CDR3 nucleotides are TGTGCCAGCAGCGAGGGGGAGAACACTGAAGCTTTCTTT.

This CDR3 is CASRGTVQETQYF. Written as DNA, the CDR3 is TGTGCCAGCAGGGGGACAGTCCAAGAGACCCAGTACTTC. The chain employs TRBV28 and TRBJ2-5; 7 nucleotides match TRBD1. CDR3 length: 13 amino acids. Looked up from germline, CDR1 is MDHEN and CDR2 is SYDVKM. V shed 6 bases, J shed 1 base, and the junction held 2 bases outside the gene matches.

The gene calls are TRBV12-5 and TRBJ2-1; D is uncertain. Germline CDR1 LGHNT, CDR2 FRNRAP. The CDR3 consists of 13 residues. Trimming removed 5 bases at V and 1 base at J, with 6 bases between. CDR3 sequence: CASGPYSYNEQFF. DNA for the CDR3: TGTGCTAGTGGTCCCTATTCCTACAATGAGCAGTTCTTC.

This sequence joins TRBV5-1 and TRBJ2-3; 11 bases map to TRBD2. This CDR3 comprises 16 residues. Unmatched junction bases numbered 7, after V lost 5 bases and J lost 2 bases. The V gene's germline CDR1 is SGHRS and CDR2 YFSETQ. CDR3 sequence: CASRVTSGGYTDTQYF. The CDR3 DNA reads TGCGCCAGCAGGGTAACTAGCGGGGGATACACAGATACGCAGTATTTT.

Written as DNA, the CDR3 is TGTGCCTGGTTGACTAACACTGAAGCTTTCTTT. Protein product: CAWLTNTEAFF. The rearrangement joins TRBV30 to TRBJ1-1; D is undetermined. CDR1 and CDR2 (germline): GTSNPN, SVGIG (reference sequence). This CDR3 is 11 amino acids long. V was clipped by 5 bases and J by 2 bases, with 6 bases between them.

CDR3 residues: CASIYSLKGQPQHF. The CDR3 DNA reads TGTGCCAGCATTTACAGCTTGAAAGGTCAGCCCCAGCATTTT. This chain joins TRBV28 and TRBJ1-5; D is ambiguous. This CDR3 comprises 14 residues. CDR1 MDHEN and CDR2 SYDVKM come from the germline V gene. Trimming cost V 7 bases and J 6 bases, with 16 bases left between them. Drawing the rest from reference TRBV28 and TRBJ1-5, the complete variable domain is DVKVTQSSRYLVKRTGEKVFLECVQDMDHENMFWYRQDPGLGLRLIYFSYDVKMKEKGDIPEGYSVSREKKERFSLILESASTNQTSMYLCASIYSLKGQPQHFGDGTRLSIL.

There are a few counts of this clone. The rearrangement uses TRBV9 and TRBJ1-1, with D hard to call. This CDR3 comprises 14 residues. Trimming stripped 3 bases from V and 5 bases from J, with 14 bases between. From germline, CDR1 is SGDLS and CDR2 YYNGEE. The CDR3 region is CASSDSPQVTEAFF. As DNA, the CDR3 is TGTGCCAGCAGCGACTCCCCCCAGGTAACTGAAGCTTTCTTT.

The V gene is TRBV30, the J gene TRBJ2-3; 7 nucleotides align to TRBD1. CDR3 length: 15 amino acids. Germline V CDR1 and CDR2: GTSNPN, SVGIG (reference sequence). V lost 4 bases and J lost 1; bases outside the gene matches: 8. CDR3 coding DNA: TGTGCCTGGACTCTGACAGGGTTGGGCACAGATACGCAGTATTTT. Its protein product is CAWTLTGLGTDTQYF.

Remarks on this clone: Other DNA variants within this sample encode the same CDR3. V is TRBV30 and J is TRBJ2-1; TRBD2 aligns across 9 bases. This CDR3 spans 17 amino acids. V shed 0 bases and J 2 bases; nucleotides not matched to a gene: 8. The germline V gene has CDR1 GTSNPN and CDR2 SVGIG (reference sequence). CDR3 loop: CAWSVSGGLATYNEQFF. CDR3 in DNA: TGTGCCTGGAGTGTATCAGGTGGACTAGCGACCTACAATGAGCAGTTCTTC.

The V call is TRBV5-1, the J call TRBJ1-1, with no clear D. This CDR3 has 14 amino acids. The V and J ends lost 1 base and 0 bases respectively, with 7 bases between them. Germline lookup yields CDR1 SGHRS and CDR2 YFSETQ. CDR3 in DNA: TGCGCCAGCAGCTTGTACACCATGAACACTGAAGCTTTCTTT. Its protein is CASSLYTMNTEAFF. The entire variable domain, with the rest obtained from reference TRBV5-1 and TRBJ1-1, is as follows: KAGVTQTPRYLIKTRGQQVTLSCSPISGHRSVSWYQQTPGQGLQFLFEYFSETQRNKGNFPGRFSGRQFSNSRSEMNVSTLELGDSALYLCASSLYTMNTEAFFGQGTRLTVV.

The genes are TRBV4-1 and TRBJ2-1, with a weak D call TRBD1 (6 bases). The V end lost 4 bases, the J end lost 1 base, and 14 bases lay between the germline ends. The germline gives CDR1 MGHRA, CDR2 YSYEKL. CDR3 length: 16 residues. The CDR3 here is CASSPTVRGSYNEQFF. CDR3 sequence (DNA): TGCGCCAGCAGCCCGACAGTTAGGGGGTCCTACAATGAGCAGTTCTTC.

The V call is TRBV29-1, the J call TRBJ1-2; a weak D match, TRBD1 (5 bases). Germline values: CDR1 SQVTM, CDR2 ANQGSEA. This CDR3 is built from 15 residues. The V end was cut by 2 bases, the J end by 7 bases, with 20 bases between. The CDR3 DNA sequence: TGCAGCGTTGAAAGGTTGGGGCCCGGGTGGACTGGCTACACCTTC. This sequence encodes CSVERLGPGWTGYTF.

The chain has TRBV15 and TRBJ2-5; 7 nucleotides match TRBD2. The CDR3 has 15 amino acids. The J segment lost 5 bases and the V segment lost 6 bases, leaving 12 bases of the junction unmatched. Germline assignment: CDR1 LNHNV and CDR2 YYDKDF (reference sequence). The chain's CDR3 is CATRVGGRAGETQYF. The CDR3 coding sequence is TGTGCCACCAGGGTCGGAGGGAGGGCTGGGGAGACCCAGTACTTC. Complete variable domain (other parts from reference TRBV15 and TRBJ2-5): DAMVIQNPRYQVTQFGKPVTLSCSQTLNHNVMYWYQQKSSQAPKLLFHYYDKDFNNEADTPDNFQSRRPNTSFCFLDIRSPGLGDTAMYLCATRVGGRAGETQYFGPGTRLLVL.